Listed here is a single TCR beta chain. Its specificity is unknown. These data come from a study of T cell repertoires in cytomegalovirus infection. Via MiXCR, TCRdb re-called the reads, giving one row per CDR3 protein. The table has 900,000 to 950,000 distinct CDR3 sequences, 25% to 40% seen once; the top ten hold around 15%. The CDR3 consists of 16 residues. V shed 4 bases and J shed 9 bases, with 22 bases lying between them. Germline V gene lookup returns CDR1 MNHEY and CDR2 SMNVEV (reference sequence). The starting material was cultured CD8+ T cells from PBMCs, obtained from culture after CMV antigen stimulation. The receptor's source is a human donor in good health (CMV status not recorded). Some clones in this sample may be carry-over from other donors' samples. This rearrangement joins TRBV27 to TRBJ2-1; a possible D gene is TRBD2 (7 bases). This CDR3 is CASSSRRGGSRSEQFF. DNA of the CDR3: TGTGCCAGCAGTTCCCGAAGGGGGGGAAGTCGGAGTGAGCAGTTCTTC.